One sample yielded the 20 T cell receptor beta chains listed below, sequenced in a study of T-cell reconstitution after alpha-beta-depleted transplantation in children. Unique molecular identifiers were built into the TCRbeta library. A single record per CDR3 protein comes from TCRdb applying MiXCR to the PCR reads. The data contain about 240,000 distinct CDR3 sequences, around 12% of them singletons. Sample: PBMCs from the stem cell graft donor, taken from the stem cell graft. The receptors here all came from a human donor who donated a stem cell graft to a child with acute lymphoblastic leukemia.

The table lists this clonotype with many counts. CDR3 nucleotide sequence: TGTGCCAGCACCGAGACAGGGGGTTGGAGCAATCAGCCCCAGCATTTT. Amino acids: CASTETGGWSNQPQHF. This rearrangement joins TRBV7-2 to TRBJ1-5, with 9 bases fitting TRBD1. This CDR3 is built from 16 residues. Trimming removed 7 bases from V and 1 base from J; junction bases left unmatched: 8. The germline V gene has CDR1 SGHTA and CDR2 FQGNSA.

There are a few counts of this clonotype. The V gene is TRBV6-5, the J gene TRBJ1-1; perhaps TRBD1 as D (6 bases). The V gene lost 6 bases and the J gene lost 3 bases, with 17 bases spanning the gap. Per germline, CDR1 MNHEY and CDR2 SVGAGI. The CDR3 extends over 15 amino acids. CDR3: CASRYWEGGDTEAFF. CDR3 bases: TGTGCCAGCAGGTATTGGGAGGGGGGTGACACTGAAGCTTTCTTT.

Many counts were recorded for this clonotype. This chain connects TRBV20-1 to TRBJ1-2; D is uncertain. The CDR3 runs to 12 residues. CDR1 is DFQATT and CDR2 is SNEGSKA in the germline V gene (reference sequence). Trimming removed 4 bases from V and 2 bases from J, with 8 bases in between. CDR3 bases: TGCAGTGCTAAAGTACAGAACTATGGCTACACCTTC. The encoded protein is CSAKVQNYGYTF.

This clonotype was observed a few times. The rearrangement links TRBV4-3 to TRBJ2-7; tentative D call: TRBD1 (5 bases). The CDR3 contains 14 residues. Germline values: CDR1 LGHNA, CDR2 YSLEER. V gave up 0 bases and J gave up 6 bases, with 12 bases separating them. CDR3 sequence reads: CASSQEGVRGEQYF. The DNA of the CDR3 is TGCGCCAGCAGCCAAGAAGGGGTAAGGGGCGAGCAGTACTTC.

This clonotype was seen many times. V usage is TRBV3-1 and J usage is TRBJ1-1; possibly TRBD1 for D (6 bases). CDR1 and CDR2 from the germline V gene are LGHDT and YNNKEL (reference sequence). The V and J ends lost 4 bases and 3 bases respectively, with 21 bases between them. The CDR3 is made up of 17 amino acids. The CDR3 sequence is CASSPSNYGGGHTEAFF. CDR3 nucleotide sequence: TGTGCCAGCAGCCCCAGCAATTACGGGGGCGGTCACACTGAAGCTTTCTTT. Drawing the rest from reference TRBV3-1 and TRBJ1-1, the complete variable domain is DTAVSQTPKYLVTQMGNDKSIKCEQNLGHDTMYWYKQDSKKFLKIMFSYNNKELIINETVPNRFSPKSPDKAHLNLHINSLELGDSAVYFCASSPSNYGGGHTEAFFGQGTRLTVV.

This clonotype was detected only a few times. The rearrangement joins TRBV6-5 to TRBJ2-1, with D possibly TRBD2 on 5 matching bases. The CDR3 sequence is 14 residues long. Germline V CDR1 and CDR2: MNHEY, SVGAGI. V lost 4 bases and J lost 2, with 9 bases in between. The CDR3 DNA reads TGTGCCAGCAGTTTTATCGGGACCTACAATGAGCAGTTCTTC. As protein: CASSFIGTYNEQFF.

This clonotype showed up just a few times. The chain couples TRBV11-2 to TRBJ2-7; TRBD2 matches at 7 bases. The V segment lost 5 bases and the J segment 2 bases; nucleotides outside the gene matches: 6. CDR1 SGHAT and CDR2 FQNNGV come from the germline V gene. The CDR3 covers 14 residues. CDR3 bases: TGTGCCAGCAGCGGGGGGGACTCCCCCTACGAGCAGTACTTC. It translates to CASSGGDSPYEQYF. The whole variable domain, remainder taken from reference TRBV11-2 and TRBJ2-7, is EAGVAQSPRYKIIEKRQSVAFWCNPISGHATLYWYQQILGQGPKLLIQFQNNGVVDDSQLPKDRFSAERLKGVDSTLKIQPAKLEDSAVYLCASSGGDSPYEQYFGPGTRLTVT.

Points on this clonotype: At one of its ends the junction is not consistent with the germline gene, which may arise from a read error. The V gene is TRBV7-2, the J gene TRBJ1-2; D unresolved. CDR1 SGHTA and CDR2 FQGNSA come from the germline V gene. There are 13 residues in the CDR3. This CDR3 reads CASSLGRNYGDTF. DNA of the CDR3: TGTGCCAGCAGCTTAGGACGGAACTATGGCGACACCTTC.

This clonotype was seen repeatedly, ten times or more. The V gene is TRBV30, the J gene TRBJ1-6; unclear D gene. Germline loops: CDR1 GTSNPN, CDR2 SVGIG (reference sequence). CDR3 size: 15 residues. With 0 bases removed from V and 7 bases from J, the gap between germline ends came to 13 bases. The CDR3: CAWSVKAGRNSPLHF. CDR3 in DNA: TGTGCCTGGAGTGTTAAGGCAGGAAGAAATTCACCCCTCCACTTT.

The count of this clonotype is one. This may come from a read error, since a much larger clone is one base off. The chain is built from TRBV6-2 or TRBV6-3 and TRBJ2-3, with D perhaps TRBD1 (5 bases). The DNA end is a closer match to TRBJ1-5, so the J assignment may be wrong. CDR3 length equals 14 residues. CDR1 and CDR2 (germline): MNHEY, SVGEGT. CDR3 sequence reads: CASSPGTHADTQHF. CDR3 nucleotides: TGTGCCAGCAGTCCCGGGACTCACGCAGATACGCAGCATTTT.

This clonotype was detected ten times or more. The chain employs TRBV7-2 and TRBJ2-3, with D possibly matching TRBD2 (6 bases). In germline, CDR1 is SGHTA, CDR2 FQGNSA. The CDR3 is 17 amino acids. Deletions cut 2 bases from V and 2 bases from J, with 17 bases between. CDR3 nucleotides: TGTGCCAGCAGCTTAAGGAGTCCTAGCGACTACACAGATACGCAGTATTTT. Amino acids: CASSLRSPSDYTDTQYF.

Regarding this clonotype: A read error is possible here, since a much larger clone lies one base away. The chain links TRBV27 to TRBJ2-3; weak D call: TRBD2 (6 bases). CDR3 length: 16 residues. The germline V gene encodes CDR1 MNHEY and CDR2 SMNVEV (reference sequence). CDR3 nucleotide sequence: TGTGCCAGCAGTTTAAGAGGCAGGGCCGGGGGAGATGCGCAGTATTTT. It translates to CASSLRGRAGGDAQYF.

This clonotype has a count of ten or more. The chain recombines TRBV12-3 or TRBV12-4 with TRBJ1-1; D is undetermined. This CDR3 is built from 13 residues. Trimming stripped 3 bases from V and 6 bases from J, with 11 bases between. The CDR3 spells CASSLSRVAEAFF. CDR3 in DNA: TGTGCCAGCAGTTTGTCAAGGGTTGCTGAAGCTTTCTTT.

This clonotype was counted ten times or more. The rearrangement links TRBV4-3 to TRBJ2-3, with TRBD2 matching 8 bases. The CDR3 consists of 16 residues. V gave up 1 base and J gave up 2 bases; unmatched junction bases: 5. The V gene's germline CDR1 is LGHNA and CDR2 YSLEER. In DNA, the CDR3 is TGCGCCAGCAGCCAAGCAAGGACTAGCCTCACAGATACGCAGTATTTT. Its translation is CASSQARTSLTDTQYF.

This clonotype was counted many times. The CDR3 sequence is CASSSGTGISYEQYF. DNA of the CDR3: TGTGCCAGCAGTTCAGGGACAGGAATCTCCTACGAGCAGTACTTC. The V gene is TRBV28, the J gene TRBJ2-7, with TRBD1 identical over 8 bases. After removal of 4 bases from V and 0 bases from J, the junction contained 5 bases not matched to a gene. Germline CDR1 MDHEN, CDR2 SYDVKM. The CDR3 sequence is 15 residues long.

At least ten counts were recorded for this clonotype. This chain uses TRBV6-5 with TRBJ2-1, with 9 bases lining up with TRBD2. The CDR3 extends over 18 amino acids. Germline-derived CDR1 and CDR2 are MNHEY and SVGAGI. J lost 5 bases, V lost 0 bases, and 11 bases had no gene match. This CDR3 is CASSYSTPSSGVNNEQFF. The CDR3 region has the DNA TGTGCCAGCAGTTACTCGACCCCGTCTAGCGGGGTAAACAATGAGCAGTTCTTC.

This clonotype has a count of ten or more. This chain links TRBV4-3 with TRBJ2-1; 11 bases are a match to TRBD2. CDR1 and CDR2 (germline): LGHNA, YSLEER. The ends lost 4 bases at V and 13 bases at J; junction bases unmatched: 15. This CDR3 is 16 amino acids long. The CDR3 DNA reads as TGCGCCAGCAGCCTGGGGACTAGCGGAGATCAAGCCCCCCAGTTCTTC. Encoded protein: CASSLGTSGDQAPQFF.

This chain uses TRBV20-1 with TRBJ2-7; TRBD2 agrees at 7 bases. Germline trimming cut 1 base from V and 6 bases from J; bases unmatched to any gene: 3. The length of the CDR3 is 12 residues. The germline V gene encodes CDR1 DFQATT and CDR2 SNEGSKA (reference sequence). CDR3 coding DNA: TGCAGTGCTAGAGCGGGACTATCCGAGCAGTACTTC. Protein sequence: CSARAGLSEQYF.

This clonotype has a count of ten or more. This chain connects TRBV29-1 to TRBJ2-7; TRBD1 might be the D (8 bases). V was cut by 0 bases and J by 3 bases, with 27 bases left in between. This CDR3 has 19 amino acids. Per germline, CDR1 SQVTM and CDR2 ANQGSEA. CDR3 loop: CSVEDLSGVRGTGHYEQYF. DNA of the CDR3: TGCAGCGTTGAAGATTTGAGCGGGGTACGTGGGACAGGACACTACGAGCAGTACTTC.

This clonotype came up many times. The J gene is TRBJ2-2, the V gene TRBV7-9, with no clear D. The CDR3 runs 11 residues. Germline CDR1 is SEHNR and CDR2 is FQNEAQ (reference sequence). V lost 6 bases and J lost 7, with 6 bases in between. The CDR3 DNA sequence: TGTGCCAGCAGAACGATCGGGGAGCTGTTTTTT. The encoded protein is CASRTIGELFF.